The 25 T cell receptor beta chains in this list originate from one sample, sequenced in a study of T-cell reconstitution after alpha-beta-depleted transplantation in children. The TCRbeta library was prepared with unique molecular identifiers. TCRdb ran MiXCR on the PCR reads and lists one entry per CDR3 protein. The data hold a few hundred thousand distinct CDR3 sequences, with about a tenth observed a single time. Here the sequenced sample was PBMCs from the stem cell graft donor, taken from the stem cell graft. These TCRs come from a human donor who donated a stem cell graft to a child with SCID.

The J gene is TRBJ1-5, the V gene TRBV7-6; D not certain. Per the germline V gene, CDR1 is SGHVS and CDR2 is FNYEAQ. Trimming removed 3 bases at V and 4 bases at J, with 13 bases between. CDR3 length: 15 amino acids. CDR3 loop: CASSLSVGVNQPQHF. The CDR3 nucleotides are TGTGCCAGCAGCTTGAGTGTAGGTGTAAATCAGCCCCAGCATTTT.

In its sample, this clonotype was seen many times. V gene TRBV6-5 combines with J gene TRBJ2-7, with D perhaps matching TRBD1 (7 bases). CDR1 MNHEY and CDR2 SVGAGI come from the germline V gene. The CDR3 is made up of 16 amino acids. V was cut by 5 bases and J by 4 bases, with 21 bases left in between. The CDR3 protein is CASSRTKFQGDYEQYF. CDR3 in DNA: TGTGCCAGCAGTAGGACTAAATTCCAGGGGGATTACGAGCAGTACTTC.

The V and J genes are TRBV24-1 and TRBJ2-5; 11 nucleotides line up with TRBD2. J lost 3 bases, V lost 5 bases, and 7 bases had no gene match. This CDR3 has 16 amino acids. Germline assignment: CDR1 KGHDR and CDR2 SFDVKD. The CDR3 protein is CATSGATGLAEETQYF. CDR3 nucleotides: TGTGCCACCAGTGGCGCCACGGGACTAGCGGAAGAGACCCAGTACTTC.

This clonotype has ten or more counts. CDR3 amino acids: CASSFLAGNTGELFF. The CDR3 DNA reads TGCGCCAGCAGCTTCCTAGCGGGAAACACCGGGGAGCTGTTTTTT. This chain uses TRBV5-1 with TRBJ2-2, with 9 bases matching TRBD2. CDR1 and CDR2 (germline): SGHRS, YFSETQ. The V segment lost 2 bases and the J segment 2 bases; nucleotides outside the gene matches: 1. The CDR3 is made up of 15 amino acids.

Ten or more counts support this clonotype. The chain couples TRBV9 to TRBJ2-5; D tentatively fits TRBD1 or TRBD2 (5 bases each). The germline V and J ends were trimmed by 1 base and 5 bases, with 15 bases remaining between them. This CDR3 is 15 amino acids long. In germline, CDR1 is SGDLS, CDR2 YYNGEE. CDR3 nucleotides: TGTGCCAGCAGCGTATTAGAGGGCAGGGAGGAGACCCAGTACTTC. It yields the protein CASSVLEGREETQYF.

In this sample, this clonotype turned up a few times. The CDR3 DNA reads TGTGCCAGCAGCTTGTGGACTAGCGGGGCTAATGAGCAGTTCTTC. It codes for CASSLWTSGANEQFF. The rearrangement uses TRBV7-2 and TRBJ2-1; 12 nucleotides line up with TRBD2. Germline CDR1 reads SGHTA; CDR2 reads FQGNSA. The CDR3 is made up of 15 amino acids. The trim removed 3 bases at V and 7 bases at J, leaving 4 bases unmatched.

V is TRBV5-4 and J is TRBJ2-1; 7 positions match TRBD1. V dropped 0 bases and J dropped 10; count of bases not matched to a gene: 22. Germline V gene data show CDR1 as SGHNT and CDR2 as YYREEE (reference sequence). This CDR3 is built from 19 residues. CDR3 bases: TGTGCCAGCAGCTTGGCCTGGGTAGGGGGCTCCCCTACACTCCGCGAGCAGTTCTTC. Translated, it gives CASSLAWVGGSPTLREQFF.

CDR3 in DNA: TGCGCCAGCAGCCCGGGTCTCTACTACGAGCAGTACTTC. It specifies CASSPGLYYEQYF. The chain links TRBV5-1 to TRBJ2-7; D call uncertain. The V and J ends lost 4 bases and 3 bases respectively, with 11 bases between them. The CDR3 is 13 amino acids. Germline values: CDR1 SGHRS, CDR2 YFSETQ.

Written as DNA, the CDR3 is TGCAGTGCTGCCGGAGATCGAACAACTGAAGCTTTCTTT. This codes for CSAAGDRTTEAFF. The chain combines TRBV20-1 with TRBJ1-1; D unclear. V was cut by 5 bases and J by 5 bases, with 15 bases left in between. Per germline, CDR1 DFQATT and CDR2 SNEGSKA (reference sequence). There are 13 residues in the CDR3.

The genes are TRBV18 and TRBJ2-7; 10 bases line up with TRBD1. After removal of 3 bases from V and 5 bases from J, the junction contained 13 bases not matched to a gene. Germline CDR1 is KGHSH and CDR2 is LQKENI. This CDR3 has 17 amino acids. CDR3 coding DNA: TGTGCCAGCTCACCGAAGACAGGGGGCTTAGCCGGCAACGAGCAGTACTTC. This encodes CASSPKTGGLAGNEQYF.

The V call is TRBV15, the J call TRBJ2-4; 7 positions match TRBD2. The CDR3 has 17 amino acids. Per germline, CDR1 LNHNV and CDR2 YYDKDF (reference sequence). V shed 2 bases and J 1 base; nucleotides not matched to a gene: 8. The CDR3 DNA reads TGTGCCACCAGCAGAATGCGGGGGTTTAGTGCCAAAAACATTCAGTACTTC. It yields the protein CATSRMRGFSAKNIQYF.

This clonotype was seen many times. The rearrangement links TRBV6-1 to TRBJ1-2; no firm D call. Germline CDR1 is MNHNS and CDR2 is SASEGT. Trimming removed 2 bases from V and 8 bases from J, with 6 bases in between. The CDR3 covers 11 residues. CDR3 region: CASSESEGYTF. The CDR3 DNA reads as TGTGCCAGCAGTGAAAGTGAGGGCTACACCTTC.

This clonotype was seen more than once but under ten times. The chain uses TRBV10-3 and TRBJ2-3; D gene ambiguous. Trimming shortened V by 4 bases and J by 5 bases, and 4 bases separated the two germline ends. The germline gives CDR1 ENHRY, CDR2 SYGVKD. This CDR3 region has 11 residues. The CDR3 nucleotides are TGTGCCATCAGTGCGGAAGATACGCAGTATTTT. It yields the protein CAISAEDTQYF.

This clonotype was found a few times. The chain employs TRBV5-1 and TRBJ2-1; unclear D gene. CDR1 is SGHRS and CDR2 is YFSETQ in the germline V gene. Trimming took off 0 bases at V and 8 bases at J, with 12 bases between the two ends. The CDR3 spans 14 residues. The CDR3 loop reads CASSLGQDRDEQFF. The CDR3 coding sequence is TGCGCCAGCAGCTTGGGTCAGGATCGGGATGAGCAGTTCTTC.

This clonotype has more than one count but fewer than ten. The chain has TRBV20-1 and TRBJ1-5; 8 positions agree with TRBD1. CDR1 is DFQATT, CDR2 SNEGSKA, per germline (reference sequence). Germline trimming cut 2 bases from V and 7 bases from J; bases unmatched to any gene: 10. The CDR3 covers 15 residues. This CDR3 is CSARHSGQGGQPQHF. Here the CDR3 DNA reads TGCAGTGCTAGACACTCTGGACAGGGTGGGCAGCCCCAGCATTTT.

Comment on this clonotype: This may be a read error: a much more frequent sequence differs by one nucleotide. This chain links TRBV18 with TRBJ1-4, with TRBD1 as a possible D gene (5 bases). The germline V gene has CDR1 KGHSH and CDR2 LQKENI. The CDR3 runs 16 residues. CDR3 coding DNA: TGTGCCAGCTCACCCCTGGAGGGGTTACCTAATGAAAAACCGTTTTTT. Translation gives CASSPLEGLPNEKPFF.

This clonotype has ten or more counts. The CDR3: CASRGQGDNQPQHF. The CDR3 DNA reads as TGTGCCAGCAGGGGACAGGGGGACAATCAGCCCCAGCATTTT. The chain couples TRBV27 to TRBJ1-5; 11 nucleotides match TRBD1. CDR3 length equals 14 residues. Germline V CDR1 and CDR2: MNHEY, SMNVEV (reference sequence). Germline trimming cut 6 bases from V and 3 bases from J; bases unmatched to any gene: 1.

The V and J genes are TRBV9 and TRBJ2-7; unclear D gene. Trimming pared 0 bases from V and 3 bases from J, leaving 13 bases between. The CDR3 extends over 15 amino acids. The germline V gene has CDR1 SGDLS and CDR2 YYNGEE. In nucleotides, the CDR3 is TGTGCCAGCAGCGTAGGTAACGGAGCTCGCTACGAGCAGTACTTC. This gives the protein CASSVGNGARYEQYF.

The J gene is TRBJ2-1, the V gene TRBV5-1; D call uncertain. This CDR3 region has 16 residues. CDR1 and CDR2 (germline): SGHRS, YFSETQ. The ends were cut back, 0 bases at V and 0 bases at J, with 10 bases in the middle. DNA for the CDR3: TGCGCCAGCAGCTTGGCCTGGGGTAGCTCCTACAATGAGCAGTTCTTC. Amino acids: CASSLAWGSSYNEQFF.

This clonotype was observed a handful of times. The chain couples TRBV29-1 to TRBJ2-7; TRBD2 agrees at 8 bases. Germline trimming cut 7 bases from V and 2 bases from J; bases unmatched to any gene: 7. Germline values: CDR1 SQVTM, CDR2 ANQGSEA. This CDR3 is built from 13 residues. The CDR3 DNA reads TGCAGCGCCGGTCGCGGGGGGACCTACGAGCAGTACTTC. It yields the protein CSAGRGGTYEQYF.

V gene TRBV4-1 combines with J gene TRBJ1-1, with D possibly being TRBD1 (5 bases). This CDR3 has 15 residues. Germline values: CDR1 MGHRA, CDR2 YSYEKL. Trimming shortened V by 4 bases and J by 5 bases, and 17 bases separated the two germline ends. CDR3 bases: TGCGCCAGCAGCCCCCCGGAGGGGTTGGGGACTGAAGCTTTCTTT. This codes for CASSPPEGLGTEAFF.

This chain connects TRBV12-3 or TRBV12-4 to TRBJ2-7; the D is unclear. This CDR3 is 15 amino acids long. V lost 5 bases and J lost 3, with 17 bases in between. The CDR3: CASSGDLKVGYEQYF. For the CDR3, the DNA is TGTGCCAGCAGTGGCGACCTAAAGGTGGGCTACGAGCAGTACTTC.

This clonotype was found a few times. One end of the junction does not line up with germline, which may come from a read error. The chain carries TRBV12-3 or TRBV12-4 and TRBJ2-7; the D is unclear. CDR3 length: 15 residues. Here the CDR3 DNA reads TGTGCCAGCTGCAGTGGGTTGGTTTCTAGGTACGAGCAGTACTTT. It encodes CASCSGLVSRYEQYF.

This clonotype was counted many times. The chain is built from TRBV4-1 and TRBJ1-1, with TRBD1 matching over 7 bases. The CDR3 has 17 residues. The trim removed 0 bases at V and 4 bases at J, leaving 11 bases unmatched. Germline-derived CDR1 and CDR2 are MGHRA and YSYEKL. The CDR3 DNA is TGCGCCAGCAGCCAAGATTTGAAGGGGGCGCAGGGCACTGAAGCTTTCTTT. Amino acid sequence: CASSQDLKGAQGTEAFF.

In this sample, this clonotype turned up a few times. This chain joins TRBV5-1 and TRBJ2-2; D remains unclear. Trimming removed 0 bases from V and 1 base from J, with 19 bases in between. The CDR3 sequence is 19 residues long. In germline, CDR1 is SGHRS, CDR2 YFSETQ. The CDR3 nucleotides read TGCGCCAGCAGCTTGGGGGTCGTACACCTCTTCGTGAACACCGGGGAGCTGTTTTTT. Residues: CASSLGVVHLFVNTGELFF.